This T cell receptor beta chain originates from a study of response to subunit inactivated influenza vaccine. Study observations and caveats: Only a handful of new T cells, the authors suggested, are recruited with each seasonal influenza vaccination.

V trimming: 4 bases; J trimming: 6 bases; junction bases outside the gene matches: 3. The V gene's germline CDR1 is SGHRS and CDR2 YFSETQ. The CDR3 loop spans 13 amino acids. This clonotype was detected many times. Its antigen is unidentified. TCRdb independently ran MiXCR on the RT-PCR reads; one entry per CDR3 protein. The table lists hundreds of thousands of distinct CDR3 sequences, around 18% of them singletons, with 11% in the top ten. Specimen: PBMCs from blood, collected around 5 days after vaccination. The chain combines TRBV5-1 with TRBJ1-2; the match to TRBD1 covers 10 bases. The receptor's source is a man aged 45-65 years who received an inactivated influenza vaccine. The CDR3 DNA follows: TGCGCCAGCAGCACCGGACAGGGGGATGGCTACACCTTC. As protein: CASSTGQGDGYTF.